This T cell receptor beta chain was sequenced during a study of neoadjuvant nivolumab and ipilimumab in lung cancer. This clone was seen a single time. V trimming: 7 bases; J trimming: 1 base; junction bases outside the gene matches: 3. From germline, CDR1 is SGHNT and CDR2 YENEEA. There are 14 residues in the CDR3. Only in-frame clones appear in the TCRdb table, and some are missing; sequencing was by immunoSEQ multiplex PCR. The sample lists more than 10,000 clones; approximately 96% were seen once. The specimen was peripheral blood, collected after neoadjuvant nivolumab, alone or with ipilimumab, at or shortly before surgery. The receptor was derived from an adult with non-small cell lung cancer. This chain joins TRBV11-3 and TRBJ2-2; TRBD1 matches at 7 bases. The CDR3 spells CASNRGVNTGELFF. The CDR3 DNA follows: TGTGCCAGCAACAGGGGCGTGAACACCGGGGAGCTGTTTTTT.